These 4 T cell receptor beta chains were all obtained from the same sample, sequenced in a study of cytomegalovirus exposure and HLA in healthy donors. Primers for the PCR totalled 60 Vbeta and 13 Jbeta. The assay was immunoSEQ multiplex PCR, and TCRdb's table has in-frame clones only and misses some. Altogether under 150,000 clones are present, about 81% being singletons, with the ten largest covering 7.5% to 9.5%. Sequenced sample: PBMCs. The receptors stem from a woman in her forties or fifties in good health and CMV-seropositive.

The rearrangement uses TRBV7-2 and TRBJ2-7; 8 nucleotides line up with TRBD1. The CDR3 is 15 amino acids. Looked up from germline, CDR1 is SGHTA and CDR2 is FQGNSA. J lost 4 bases, V lost 6 bases, and 11 bases had no gene match. The CDR3 nucleotides read TGTGCCAGCAGTTTACAGACAGGGGCCCCTTACGAGCAGTACTTC. Amino acids: CASSLQTGAPYEQYF.

The rearrangement joins TRBV5-4 to TRBJ2-1; 13 bases are shared with TRBD2. The trim removed 3 bases at V and 4 bases at J, leaving 7 bases unmatched. The length of the CDR3 is 17 residues. Germline V gene lookup returns CDR1 SGHNT and CDR2 YYREEE (reference sequence). In DNA form, the CDR3 reads TGTGCCAGCAGCTCCGGGACTAGCGGGAACCCTTACAATGAGCAGTTCTTC. This encodes CASSSGTSGNPYNEQFF.

This chain joins TRBV15 and TRBJ1-4, with D tentatively TRBD1 (5 bases). CDR3 length: 15 residues. V was clipped by 5 bases and J by 5 bases, with 15 bases between them. Germline V gene sequence: CDR1 LNHNV, CDR2 YYDKDF (reference sequence). CDR3 nucleotides: TGTGCCACCAGCCGTCCGGGGGGGGGAAATGAAAAACTGTTTTTT. Protein sequence: CATSRPGGGNEKLFF.

This chain uses TRBV4-3 with TRBJ1-1; 11 nucleotides align to TRBD1. The CDR3 length is 19 residues. Germline assignment: CDR1 LGHNA and CDR2 YSLEER. V was clipped by 0 bases and J by 5 bases; unmatched bases: 14. CDR3 sequence: CASSQDGTGQGALGTEAFF. In DNA, the CDR3 is TGCGCCAGCAGCCAAGATGGTACCGGACAGGGGGCTCTGGGGACTGAAGCTTTCTTT.